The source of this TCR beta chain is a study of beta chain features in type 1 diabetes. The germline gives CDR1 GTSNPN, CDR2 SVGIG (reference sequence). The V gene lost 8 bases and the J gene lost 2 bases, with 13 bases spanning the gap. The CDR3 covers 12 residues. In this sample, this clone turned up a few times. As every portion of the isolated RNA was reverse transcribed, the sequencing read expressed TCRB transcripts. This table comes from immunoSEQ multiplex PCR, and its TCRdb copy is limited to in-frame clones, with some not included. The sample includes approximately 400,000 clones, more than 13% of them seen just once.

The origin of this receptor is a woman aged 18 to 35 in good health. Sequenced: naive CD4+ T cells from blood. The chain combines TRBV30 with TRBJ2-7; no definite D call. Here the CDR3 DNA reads TGTGCCGCGTGCGTGATGACCTACGAGCAGTACTTC. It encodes CAACVMTYEQYF.